Below, 5 T cell receptor beta chains from the same sample are listed, as sequenced in a study of post-analysis software for immune sequencing data. Points from the study as a whole: Higher frequency in patients than in controls was seen for 5 or 6 TRBV segments, with TRBV5-6, TRBV5-1 and TRBV20-1 among them.

These TCRs are of unknown antigen specificity. Libraries were made from TCR beta cDNA, and they carried unique molecular identifiers. MiXCR, run by TCRdb on the PCR reads, gives a single entry per CDR3 protein. Of hundreds of thousands of distinct CDR3 sequences detected, around 27% appear once; the ten largest clones hold roughly 0.53%. The sequenced sample consisted of blood. These receptors all stem from a girl aged 5-17 years with multiple sclerosis.

This clonotype showed up just a few times. The chain carries TRBV27 and TRBJ2-1; 7 bases map to TRBD1. The V gene end was trimmed by 4 bases and the J gene end by 2 bases; junction bases not matched to a gene: 17. CDR1 and CDR2 (germline): MNHEY, SMNVEV (reference sequence). CDR3 size: 19 residues. CDR3: CASSSGRRGLLSTYNEQFF. For the CDR3, the DNA is TGTGCCAGCAGTTCAGGTCGTAGGGGGCTCCTTTCTACCTACAATGAGCAGTTCTTC.

The chain has TRBV20-1 and TRBJ1-5; 7 bases match TRBD1. Per germline, CDR1 DFQATT and CDR2 SNEGSKA (reference sequence). The CDR3 spans 16 residues. V trimming: 6 bases; J trimming: 2 bases; junction bases outside the gene matches: 13. The CDR3 here is CSAETGRGVGNQPQHF. In DNA, the CDR3 is TGCAGTGCCGAGACAGGGAGAGGTGTCGGCAATCAGCCCCAGCATTTT.

There are a few counts of this clonotype. The gene calls are TRBV7-9 and TRBJ2-3, with D perhaps assigned TRBD1 or TRBD2 (6 bases each). Trimming removed 5 bases at V and 1 base at J, with 16 bases between. The CDR3 totals 16 residues. Germline CDR1 is SEHNR and CDR2 is FQNEAQ (reference sequence). CDR3 DNA sequence: TGTGCCAGCAGCAGGGGGGAAACTTCAGGCACAGATACGCAGTATTTT. Protein product: CASSRGETSGTDTQYF. Full variable domain (missing parts from reference TRBV7-9 and TRBJ2-3): DTGVSQNPRHKITKRGQNVTFRCDPISEHNRLYWYRQTLGQGPEFLTYFQNEAQLEKSRLLSDRFSAERPKGSFSTLEIQRTEQGDSAMYLCASSRGETSGTDTQYFGPGTRLTVL.

The CDR3 loop is CASSSPDTGAYEQYF. CDR3 DNA: TGTGCCAGCAGCTCTCCGGACACGGGAGCCTACGAGCAGTACTTC. The chain uses TRBV7-9 and TRBJ2-7, with a weak D call TRBD2 (6 bases). Germline CDR1 is SEHNR and CDR2 is FQNEAQ (reference sequence). The germline V and J ends were trimmed by 4 bases and 2 bases, with 15 bases remaining between them. The CDR3 covers 15 residues.

V gene TRBV20-1 combines with J gene TRBJ1-1, with 9 nucleotides matching TRBD1. Trimming at V came to 2 bases and at J to 0 bases, leaving 4 bases not matched to a gene. Germline lookup yields CDR1 DFQATT and CDR2 SNEGSKA (reference sequence). This CDR3 is 15 amino acids long. DNA of the CDR3: TGCAGTGCTAGAAACAGGGGGCTCGTGAACACTGAAGCTTTCTTT. Amino acids: CSARNRGLVNTEAFF.